A selection of T cell receptor beta chains follows, all from one sample in a study of OX40 agonist ivuxolimab in advanced cancers. The method was immunoSEQ multiplex PCR; TCRdb's version includes in-frame clones alone and lacks a portion of them. The sample carries around 32,000 clones, over 85% recorded once. The specimen comprised CD4+ or CD8+ T cells sorted from blood, sampled in a trial of the OX40 agonist ivuxolimab. These TCRs come from an adult with an advanced solid tumor such as melanoma, head and neck, liver or kidney cancer. Both conserved end residues are part of each CDR3. The D gene is left open where the match is weak. Size tells how often a clone was seen (once, few, many) or the class of an expanded clone, and some rows leave it out.

D gene,clone size,J gene,V gene,CDR3 protein,CDR3 DNA
TRBD1,-,TRBJ1-5,TRBV19,CATGQGNNQPQHF,TGTGCCACAGGACAGGGCAACAATCAGCCCCAGCATTTT
TRBD1,many,TRBJ1-2,TRBV7-8,CASSSRTGPPNYGYTF,TGTGCCAGCAGCTCTCGGACAGGCCCACCTAACTATGGCTACACCTTC
-,-,TRBJ2-7,TRBV6-1,CASAVGYEQYF,TGTGCCAGCGCCGTCGGGTACGAGCAGTACTTC
TRBD2,-,TRBJ2-3,TRBV19,CASKPTSGSLTDTQYF,TGTGCCAGTAAACCCACTAGCGGGAGCCTCACAGATACGCAGTATTTT
-,-,TRBJ2-7,TRBV6-5,CASSWSPRNEQYF,TGTGCCAGCAGTTGGTCACCTCGAAACGAGCAGTACTTC
-,-,TRBJ2-3,TRBV5-1,CASSLGGGLPDTQYF,TGCGCCAGCAGCTTGGGTGGGGGGTTGCCAGATACGCAGTATTTT
TRBD1,few,TRBJ2-1,TRBV9,CASSISDRGHNYNEQFF,TGTGCCAGCAGCATCTCCGACAGGGGCCACAATTACAATGAGCAGTTCTTC
TRBD1,-,TRBJ2-7,TRBV10-3,CAISEEQGGYEQYF,TGTGCCATCAGTGAGGAACAGGGGGGATACGAGCAGTACTTC
-,-,TRBJ2-1,TRBV29-1,CSYRAPYNEQFF,TGCAGCTACCGAGCTCCGTACAATGAGCAGTTCTTC
TRBD1,-,TRBJ2-3,TRBV18,CASSRGDRGTSDTQYF,TGTGCCAGCTCACGCGGGGACAGGGGGACGTCAGATACGCAGTATTTT
TRBD1,-,TRBJ1-2,TRBV30,CAWSPFTGGIYGYTF,TGTGCCTGGAGTCCATTCACAGGGGGAATCTATGGCTACACCTTC
TRBD1,-,TRBJ1-1,TRBV6-5,CASSYRGQWNTEAFF,TGTGCCAGCAGCTACAGGGGGCAATGGAACACTGAAGCTTTCTTT
TRBD2,-,TRBJ2-5,TRBV4-1,CASSHGNSGDQETQYF,TGCGCCAGCAGCCACGGAAATAGCGGGGACCAAGAGACCCAGTACTTC
-,once,TRBJ1-5,TRBV7-9,CASSEPQVNQPQHF,TGTGCCAGCAGCGAACCACAGGTCAATCAGCCCCAGCATTTT
TRBD2,-,TRBJ2-5,TRBV2,CASSGGDVTQYF,TGTGCCAGCAGCGGGGGGGACGTGACCCAGTACTTC
-,-,TRBJ2-2,TRBV9,CASSVGVTGELFF,TGTGCCAGCAGCGTAGGGGTCACCGGGGAGCTGTTTTTT
-,-,TRBJ2-7,TRBV29-1,CSVDGIGGKASYEQYF,TGCAGCGTTGACGGGATTGGGGGGAAGGCCTCCTACGAGCAGTACTTC
-,-,TRBJ1-1,TRBV30,CAWSVGFLEAFF,TGTGCCTGGAGTGTAGGTTTCCTCGAAGCTTTCTTT
-,-,TRBJ2-1,TRBV6-6,CASSSGNEQFF,TGTGCCAGCAGTTCGGGCAATGAGCAGTTCTTC
-,-,TRBJ1-2,TRBV27,CASSLGPPSGNYGYTF,TGTGCCAGCAGCTTAGGCCCACCTTCGGGGAACTATGGCTACACCTTC
-,-,TRBJ2-5,TRBV6-1,CASSEARGPEGETQYF,TGTGCCAGCAGTGAAGCGCGGGGGCCGGAAGGAGAGACCCAGTACTTC
-,-,TRBJ2-5,TRBV6-5,CASQGIGRETQYF,TGTGCCTCCCAGGGGATAGGGCGAGAGACCCAGTACTTC
-,-,TRBJ1-1,TRBV19,CASSMVRQDQAFF,TGTGCCAGTAGTATGGTCCGACAGGATCAAGCTTTCTTT
-,-,TRBJ1-1,TRBV6-5,CASSLLNTEAFF,TGTGCCAGCAGTTTACTGAACACTGAAGCTTTCTTT
-,-,TRBJ2-7,TRBV28,CASSLWASFDEQYF,TGTGCCAGCAGTTTATGGGCTAGCTTCGACGAGCAGTACTTC
-,-,TRBJ2-2,TRBV7-3,CASSTGDSYTGELFF,TGTGCCAGCAGCACTGGGGACTCCTACACCGGGGAGCTGTTTTTT
-,-,TRBJ2-3,TRBV5-4,CASRAEASTDTQYF,TGTGCCAGCCGCGCCGAGGCTAGCACAGATACGCAGTATTTT
-,-,TRBJ2-7,TRBV27,CASSLLPGVDEQYF,TGTGCCAGCAGTTTATTACCGGGAGTGGACGAGCAGTACTTC
TRBD1,-,TRBJ2-7,TRBV27,CASSASTGAEQYF,TGTGCCAGCAGTGCCTCGACAGGGGCCGAGCAGTACTTC
-,-,TRBJ1-2,TRBV29-1,CSVVLQPPYGYTF,TGCAGCGTTGTATTACAACCTCCCTATGGCTACACCTTC
TRBD1,-,TRBJ2-7,TRBV11-2,CASSPGTDYEQYF,TGTGCCAGCAGCCCCGGGACAGACTACGAGCAGTACTTC
TRBD2,-,TRBJ2-2,TRBV14,CASSHATSGPNTGELFF,TGTGCCAGCAGCCACGCGACTAGCGGGCCGAACACCGGGGAGCTGTTTTTT
-,-,TRBJ2-3,TRBV21-1,CASSVKATSGRNGASTDTQYF,TGTGCCAGCAGCGTAAAGGCGACTAGCGGGAGAAACGGGGCGAGCACAGATACGCAGTATTTT
TRBD1,-,TRBJ1-5,TRBV28,CASIAFDRDRGSYSNQPQHF,TGTGCCAGCATAGCGTTTGACCGGGACAGGGGGTCTTATAGCAATCAGCCCCAGCATTTT
-,-,TRBJ2-1,TRBV11-2,CASRSIAHEQFF,TGTGCCAGCAGGTCCATAGCTCATGAGCAGTTCTTC
-,-,TRBJ2-7,TRBV7-9,CASSLGSQALSYEQYF,TGTGCCAGCAGCTTAGGATCACAGGCCCTTTCCTACGAGCAGTACTTC
-,-,TRBJ2-5,TRBV4-2,CASSQGLGETQYF,TGTGCCAGCAGCCAAGGGTTGGGGGAGACCCAGTACTTC
-,-,TRBJ2-7,TRBV28,CASSEVGPTYEQYF,TGTGCCAGCAGCGAGGTCGGGCCAACCTACGAGCAGTACTTC
-,-,TRBJ2-7,TRBV6-5,CASSLSSYEQYF,TGTGCCAGCAGCTTATCCTCTTACGAGCAGTACTTC
-,-,TRBJ1-1,TRBV28,CASIEQGSMNTEAFF,TGTGCCAGCATTGAACAGGGATCCATGAACACTGAAGCTTTCTTT
-,-,TRBJ2-7,TRBV19,CASSIRVNSYEQYF,TGTGCCAGTAGTATAAGGGTCAATTCCTACGAGCAGTACTTC
TRBD1,-,TRBJ2-7,TRBV29-1,CSVTGGTSYEQYF,TGCAGCGTAACAGGGGGCACTTCCTACGAGCAGTACTTC
-,-,TRBJ2-6,TRBV9,CASSVGGANVLTF,TGTGCCAGCAGCGTAGGAGGGGCCAACGTCCTGACTTTC
TRBD1,-,TRBJ1-2,TRBV9,CASATGALSYGYTF,TGTGCCAGCGCTACAGGGGCCCTGAGCTATGGCTACACCTTC
TRBD2,-,TRBJ2-1,TRBV30,CAWSVGSGGADEQFF,TGTGCCTGGAGTGTCGGTAGCGGGGGGGCCGATGAGCAGTTCTTC
TRBD1,-,TRBJ2-7,TRBV13,CASSVGQGPHYEQYF,TGTGCCAGCAGCGTCGGACAGGGGCCCCACTACGAGCAGTACTTC
-,once,TRBJ2-5,TRBV5-1,CASSLVVDQETQYF,TGCGCCAGCAGCTTGGTTGTGGATCAAGAGACCCAGTACTTC
TRBD1,-,TRBJ2-3,TRBV6-5,CASYGQGVTDTQYF,TGTGCCAGCTACGGACAGGGGGTAACAGATACGCAGTATTTT
TRBD2,-,TRBJ2-1,TRBV7-3,CASSLKGQVEPGLAGELGNNEQFF,TGTGCCAGCAGCTTAAAGGGACAGGTCGAACCGGGACTAGCGGGAGAGTTGGGTAACAATGAGCAGTTCTTC
TRBD1,once,TRBJ2-7,TRBV9,CASSVGTGGDEQYF,TGTGCCAGCAGCGTAGGGACAGGGGGGGACGAGCAGTACTTC
TRBD2,-,TRBJ2-1,TRBV4-1,CASSQEGSGRFDNEQFF,TGCGCCAGCAGCCAAGAAGGGAGCGGGAGGTTCGACAATGAGCAGTTCTTC